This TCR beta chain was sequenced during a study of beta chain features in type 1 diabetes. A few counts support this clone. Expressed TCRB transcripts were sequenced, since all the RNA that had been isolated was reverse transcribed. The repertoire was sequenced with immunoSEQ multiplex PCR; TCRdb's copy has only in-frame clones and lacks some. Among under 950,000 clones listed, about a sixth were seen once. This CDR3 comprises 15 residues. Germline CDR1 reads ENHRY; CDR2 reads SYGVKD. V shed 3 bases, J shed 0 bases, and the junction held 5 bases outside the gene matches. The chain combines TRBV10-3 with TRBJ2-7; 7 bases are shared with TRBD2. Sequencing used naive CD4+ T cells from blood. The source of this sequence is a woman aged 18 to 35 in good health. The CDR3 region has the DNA TGTGCCATCAGTGACAGTAGCGGGCTCTCCTACGAGCAGTACTTC. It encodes CAISDSSGLSYEQYF.